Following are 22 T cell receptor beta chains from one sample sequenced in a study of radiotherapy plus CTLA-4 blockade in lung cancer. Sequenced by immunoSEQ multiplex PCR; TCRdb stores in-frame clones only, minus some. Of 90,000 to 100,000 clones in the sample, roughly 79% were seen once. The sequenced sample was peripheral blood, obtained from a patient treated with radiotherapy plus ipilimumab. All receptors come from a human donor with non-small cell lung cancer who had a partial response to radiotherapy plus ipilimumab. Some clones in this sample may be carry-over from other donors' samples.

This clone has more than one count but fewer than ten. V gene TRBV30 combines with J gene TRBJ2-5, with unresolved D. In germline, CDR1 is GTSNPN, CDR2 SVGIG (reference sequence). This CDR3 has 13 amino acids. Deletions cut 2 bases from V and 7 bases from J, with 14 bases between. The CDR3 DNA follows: TGTGCCTGGAGTAGGAGCTCCGAAGGGACCCAGTACTTC. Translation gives CAWSRSSEGTQYF.

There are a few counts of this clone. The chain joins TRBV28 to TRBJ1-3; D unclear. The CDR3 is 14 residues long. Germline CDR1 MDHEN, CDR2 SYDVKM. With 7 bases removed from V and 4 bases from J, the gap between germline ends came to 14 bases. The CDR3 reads CASITSGGGNTIYF. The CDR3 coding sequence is TGTGCCAGCATCACCTCAGGAGGAGGAAACACCATATATTTT.

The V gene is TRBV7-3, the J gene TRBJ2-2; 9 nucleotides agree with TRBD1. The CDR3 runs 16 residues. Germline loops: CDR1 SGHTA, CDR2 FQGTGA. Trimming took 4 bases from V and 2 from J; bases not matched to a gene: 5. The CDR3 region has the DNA TGTGCCAGCAGCTCGGACAGGGGACTAAACACCGGGGAGCTGTTTTTT. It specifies CASSSDRGLNTGELFF. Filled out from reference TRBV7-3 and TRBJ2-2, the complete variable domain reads GAGVSQTPSNKVTEKGKYVELRCDPISGHTALYWYRQSLGQGPEFLIYFQGTGAADDSGLPNDRFFAVRPEGSVSTLKIQRTERGDSAVYLCASSSDRGLNTGELFFGEGSRLTVL.

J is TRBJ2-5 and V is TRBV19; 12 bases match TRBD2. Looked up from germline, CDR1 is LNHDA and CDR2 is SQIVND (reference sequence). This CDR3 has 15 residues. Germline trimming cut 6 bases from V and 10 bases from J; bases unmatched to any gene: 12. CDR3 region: CASSPASGGAKNQYF. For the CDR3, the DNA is TGTGCCAGTAGCCCGGCTAGCGGGGGGGCAAAGAACCAGTACTTC.

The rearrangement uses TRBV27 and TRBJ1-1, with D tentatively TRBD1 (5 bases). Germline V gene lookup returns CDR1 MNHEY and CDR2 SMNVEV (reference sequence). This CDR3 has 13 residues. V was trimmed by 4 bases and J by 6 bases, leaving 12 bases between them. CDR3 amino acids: CASSSTRVPEAFF. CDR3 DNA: TGTGCCAGCAGTTCGACCAGGGTACCTGAAGCTTTCTTT.

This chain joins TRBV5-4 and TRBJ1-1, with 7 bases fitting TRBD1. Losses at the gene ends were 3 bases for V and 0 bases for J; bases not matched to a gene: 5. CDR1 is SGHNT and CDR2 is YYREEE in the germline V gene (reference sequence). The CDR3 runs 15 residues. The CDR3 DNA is TGTGCCAGCAGCTCTTCAGGGGGTATGAACACTGAAGCTTTCTTT. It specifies CASSSSGGMNTEAFF.

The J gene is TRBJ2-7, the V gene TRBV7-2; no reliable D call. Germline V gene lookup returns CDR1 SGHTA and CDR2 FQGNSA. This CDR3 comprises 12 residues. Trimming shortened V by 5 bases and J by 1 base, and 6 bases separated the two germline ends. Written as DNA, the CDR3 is TGTGCCAGCAGCCCCACTTCCTACGAGCAGTACTTC. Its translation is CASSPTSYEQYF.

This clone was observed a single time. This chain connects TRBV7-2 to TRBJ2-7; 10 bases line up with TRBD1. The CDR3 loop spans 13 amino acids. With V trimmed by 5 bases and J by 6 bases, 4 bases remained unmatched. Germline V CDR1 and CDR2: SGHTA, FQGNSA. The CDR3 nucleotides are TGTGCCAGCAGCCGGGACAGGGGAAGCGAGCAGTACTTC. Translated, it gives CASSRDRGSEQYF.

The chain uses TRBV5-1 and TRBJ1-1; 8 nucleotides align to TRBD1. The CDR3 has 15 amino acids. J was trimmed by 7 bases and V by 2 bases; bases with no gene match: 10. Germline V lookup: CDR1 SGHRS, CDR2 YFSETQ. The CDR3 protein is CASSLLQGGGGEAFF. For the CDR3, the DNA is TGCGCCAGCAGCTTACTACAGGGGGGTGGTGGTGAAGCTTTCTTT.

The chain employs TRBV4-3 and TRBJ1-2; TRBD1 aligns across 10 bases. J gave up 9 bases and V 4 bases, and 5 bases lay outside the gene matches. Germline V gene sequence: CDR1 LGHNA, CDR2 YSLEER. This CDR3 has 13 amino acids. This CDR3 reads CASSRRQGASYTF. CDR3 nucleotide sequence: TGCGCCAGCAGCCGTCGACAGGGGGCTAGCTACACCTTC.

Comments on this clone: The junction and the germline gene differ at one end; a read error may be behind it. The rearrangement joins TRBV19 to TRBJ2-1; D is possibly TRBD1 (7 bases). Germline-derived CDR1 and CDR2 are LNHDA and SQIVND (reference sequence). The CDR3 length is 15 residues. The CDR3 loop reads CASMYQGGAYNEQLF. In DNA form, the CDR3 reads TGTGCCAGTATGTACCAGGGGGGCGCCTACAATGAGCAGCTCTTC. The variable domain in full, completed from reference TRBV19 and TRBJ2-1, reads DGGITQSPKYLFRKEGQNVTLSCEQNLNHDAMYWYRQDPGQGLRLIYYSQIVNDFQKGDIAEGYSVSREKKESFPLTVTSAQKNPTAFYLCASMYQGGAYNEQLFGPGTRLTVL.

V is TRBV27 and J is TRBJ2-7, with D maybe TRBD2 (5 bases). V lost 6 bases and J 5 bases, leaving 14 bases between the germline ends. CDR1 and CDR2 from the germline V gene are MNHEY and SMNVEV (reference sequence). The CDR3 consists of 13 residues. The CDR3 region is CASRRRADHEQYF. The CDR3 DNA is TGTGCCAGCAGAAGGCGGGCAGACCACGAGCAGTACTTC.

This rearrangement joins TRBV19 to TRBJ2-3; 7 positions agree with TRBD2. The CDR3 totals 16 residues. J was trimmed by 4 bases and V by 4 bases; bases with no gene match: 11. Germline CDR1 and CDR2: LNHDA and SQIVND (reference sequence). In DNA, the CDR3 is TGTGCCAGTAGTACCCCTAGCGGAGCCTCGGCAGATACGCAGTATTTT. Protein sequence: CASSTPSGASADTQYF.

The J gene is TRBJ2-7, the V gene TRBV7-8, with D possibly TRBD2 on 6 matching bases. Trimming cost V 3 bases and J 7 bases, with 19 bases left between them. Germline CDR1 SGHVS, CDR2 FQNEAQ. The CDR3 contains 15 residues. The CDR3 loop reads CASSFQRVPTGEQYF. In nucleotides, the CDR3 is TGTGCCAGCAGCTTCCAGCGGGTTCCGACGGGGGAGCAGTACTTC.

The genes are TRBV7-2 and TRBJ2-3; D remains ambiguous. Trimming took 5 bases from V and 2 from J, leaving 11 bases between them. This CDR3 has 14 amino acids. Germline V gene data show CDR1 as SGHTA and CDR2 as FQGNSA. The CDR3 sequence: CASSARMATDTQYF. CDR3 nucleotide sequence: TGTGCCAGCAGCGCCCGCATGGCCACAGATACGCAGTATTTT. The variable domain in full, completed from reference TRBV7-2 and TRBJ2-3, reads GAGVSQSPSNKVTEKGKDVELRCDPISGHTALYWYRQSLGQGLEFLIYFQGNSAPDKSGLPSDRFSAERTGGSVSTLTIQRTQQEDSAVYLCASSARMATDTQYFGPGTRLTVL.

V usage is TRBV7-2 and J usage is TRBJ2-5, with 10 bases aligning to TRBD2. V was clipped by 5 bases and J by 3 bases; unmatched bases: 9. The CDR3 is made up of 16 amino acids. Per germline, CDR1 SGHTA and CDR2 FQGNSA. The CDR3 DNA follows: TGTGCCAGCAGCCTATGGGTAGCGGGGGGTAAAGAGACCCAGTACTTC. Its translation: CASSLWVAGGKETQYF. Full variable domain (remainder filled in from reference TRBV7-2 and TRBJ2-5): GAGVSQSPSNKVTEKGKDVELRCDPISGHTALYWYRQSLGQGLEFLIYFQGNSAPDKSGLPSDRFSAERTGGSVSTLTIQRTQQEDSAVYLCASSLWVAGGKETQYFGPGTRLLVL.

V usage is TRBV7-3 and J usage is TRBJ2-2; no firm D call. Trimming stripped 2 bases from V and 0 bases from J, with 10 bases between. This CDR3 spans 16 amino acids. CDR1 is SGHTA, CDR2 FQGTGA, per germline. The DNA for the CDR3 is TGTGCCAGCAGCTTACAAGGTGGAGCGAACACCGGGGAGCTGTTTTTT. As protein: CASSLQGGANTGELFF.

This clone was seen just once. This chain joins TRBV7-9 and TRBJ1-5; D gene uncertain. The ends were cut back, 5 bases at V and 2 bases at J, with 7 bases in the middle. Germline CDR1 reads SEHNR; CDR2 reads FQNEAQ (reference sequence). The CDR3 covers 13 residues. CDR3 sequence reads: CASSRGGNQPQHF. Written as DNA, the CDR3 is TGTGCCAGCAGCCGAGGAGGCAATCAGCCCCAGCATTTT.

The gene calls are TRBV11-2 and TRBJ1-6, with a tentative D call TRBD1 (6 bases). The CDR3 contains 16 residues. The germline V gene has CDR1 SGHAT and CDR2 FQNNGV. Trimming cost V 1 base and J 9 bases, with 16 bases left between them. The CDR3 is CASSLAAGVVGSPLHF. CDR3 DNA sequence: TGTGCCAGCAGCTTAGCGGCAGGGGTTGTAGGTTCACCCCTCCACTTT.

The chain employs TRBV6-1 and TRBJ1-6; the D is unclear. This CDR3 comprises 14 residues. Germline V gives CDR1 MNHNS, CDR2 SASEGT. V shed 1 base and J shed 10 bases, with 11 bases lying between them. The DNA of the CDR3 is TGTGCCAGCAGTGAAGTGGGAGGGAACTCACCCCTCCACTTT. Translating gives CASSEVGGNSPLHF.

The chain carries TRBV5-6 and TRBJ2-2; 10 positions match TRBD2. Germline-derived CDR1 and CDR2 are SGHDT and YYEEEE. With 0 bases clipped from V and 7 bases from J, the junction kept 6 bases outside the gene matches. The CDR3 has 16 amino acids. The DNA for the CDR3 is TGTGCCAGCAGCTTGGGGACTAGCGGCTCCGGCGGGGAGCTGTTTTTT. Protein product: CASSLGTSGSGGELFF.

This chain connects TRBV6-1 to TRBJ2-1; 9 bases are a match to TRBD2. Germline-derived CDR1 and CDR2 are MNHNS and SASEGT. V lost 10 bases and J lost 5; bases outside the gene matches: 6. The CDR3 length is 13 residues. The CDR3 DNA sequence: TGTGCCACAGAAGGGACTAGCAACAATGAGCAGTTCTTC. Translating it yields CATEGTSNNEQFF.